These 6 T cell receptor beta chains originate from one sample sequenced in a study of beta chain features in type 1 diabetes. Study outcomes and limitations: Patients with Type 1 diabetes showed moderately but significantly shorter TCRB CDR3s in all four CD4+ subsets.

The antigens these receptors bind are not known. Expressed TCRB transcripts were sequenced, since all the RNA that had been isolated was reverse transcribed. Assay used: immunoSEQ multiplex PCR; TCRdb lists only in-frame clones, some missing. The sample carries 640,000 or so clones, roughly 13% recorded once. Sequenced: naive CD4+ T cells from blood. These receptors came from a man aged 18 to 29 with type 1 diabetes.

There are a few counts of this clone. The V call is TRBV6-1, the J call TRBJ1-5; D is perhaps TRBD1 (5 bases). CDR3 length: 15 amino acids. V was trimmed by 8 bases and J by 3 bases, leaving 17 bases between them. The germline gives CDR1 MNHNS, CDR2 SASEGT. The CDR3: CASSSFGADNQPQHF. As DNA, the CDR3 is TGTGCCAGCTCCTCGTTTGGGGCGGACAATCAGCCCCAGCATTTT.

This sequence joins TRBV6-1 and TRBJ2-5; no firm D call. Trimming removed 3 bases at V and 0 bases at J, with 2 bases between. The CDR3 runs to 12 residues. Germline CDR1 and CDR2: MNHNS and SASEGT. CDR3 loop: CASSEYQETQYF. Here the CDR3 DNA reads TGTGCCAGCAGTGAGTACCAAGAGACCCAGTACTTC.

This clone was counted between two and nine times. The chain combines TRBV5-1 with TRBJ1-1; D not certain. Germline CDR1 SGHRS, CDR2 YFSETQ. The CDR3 has 13 amino acids. Trimming shortened V by 2 bases and J by 3 bases, and 8 bases separated the two germline ends. CDR3 in amino acids: CASSFGRDTEAFF. For the CDR3, the DNA is TGCGCCAGCAGCTTCGGAAGAGACACTGAAGCTTTCTTT.

This chain connects TRBV14 to TRBJ1-6, with TRBD1 matching over 9 bases. The germline V gene encodes CDR1 SGHDN and CDR2 FVKESK. The CDR3 loop spans 16 amino acids. V lost 6 bases and J lost 1; bases outside the gene matches: 4. The CDR3 is CASSQDRGSYNSPLHF. For the CDR3, the DNA is TGTGCCAGCAGTCAGGACAGGGGATCCTATAATTCACCCCTCCACTTT.

Only a few counts were recorded for this clone. This rearrangement joins TRBV28 to TRBJ2-7; maybe TRBD1 (5 bases). Germline CDR1 is MDHEN and CDR2 is SYDVKM. Trimming removed 0 bases from V and 0 bases from J, with 6 bases in between. The CDR3 has 14 amino acids. The CDR3 bases are TGTGCCAGCAGTTTATGGACAGACTCCTACGAGCAGTACTTC. Residues: CASSLWTDSYEQYF.

The V and J genes are TRBV27 and TRBJ1-1, with D unresolved. V was clipped by 6 bases and J by 4 bases, with 12 bases between them. The CDR3 sequence is 13 residues long. Germline CDR1 MNHEY, CDR2 SMNVEV (reference sequence). The CDR3 protein is CASRVGKSTEAFF. CDR3 nucleotides: TGTGCCAGCAGGGTAGGGAAAAGCACTGAAGCTTTCTTT.